What follows are 10 T cell receptor beta chains derived from one specimen sequenced in a study of breast tumors, draining lymph nodes, adjacent tissues. TCRdb fed the multiplex PCR reads into MiXCR, producing one record per CDR3 protein. This table has about 140,000 distinct CDR3 sequences, about 33% appearing once. Samples came from axillary lymph nodes draining the breast cancer. The sample consisted of axillary lymph node tissue. These receptor sequences come from a female donor with breast cancer. Some clones in this sample may be carry-over from other donors' samples.

This clonotype was observed many times. Just one base apart from a much larger clone, this may be a read error. The chain has TRBV7-3 and TRBJ2-5; TRBD2 aligns across 9 bases. Germline V CDR1 and CDR2: SGHTA, FQGTGA. The CDR3 contains 15 residues. The CDR3: CASSLGGTSRETQHF. CDR3 coding DNA: TGTGCCAGCAGCTTAGGCGGGACTAGCCGTGAGACCCAGCACTTC.

The sample holds many counts of this clonotype. The V and J genes are TRBV7-9 and TRBJ2-5; 7 positions match TRBD1. Germline CDR1 SEHNR, CDR2 FQNEAQ (reference sequence). The CDR3 extends over 14 amino acids. V trimming: 5 bases; J trimming: 3 bases; junction bases outside the gene matches: 6. The DNA for the CDR3 is TGTGCCAGCAGCGTCGGGACAGCGAAAGAGACCCAGTACTTC. This gives the protein CASSVGTAKETQYF.

The chain uses TRBV7-2 and TRBJ1-1; no reliable D call. CDR3 length: 15 residues. From germline, CDR1 is SGHTA and CDR2 FQGNSA. Trimming removed 0 bases from V and 0 bases from J, with 8 bases in between. CDR3 sequence reads: CASSLAPGMNTEAFF. In nucleotides, the CDR3 is TGTGCCAGCAGCTTAGCTCCGGGGATGAACACTGAAGCTTTCTTT.

This clonotype came up many times. The chain employs TRBV7-2 and TRBJ1-2; the match to TRBD1 covers 7 bases. Per the germline V gene, CDR1 is SGHTA and CDR2 is FQGNSA. V lost 1 base, J lost 2 bases, and 4 bases stayed unmatched. This CDR3 is built from 15 residues. The CDR3 nucleotides read TGTGCCAGCAGCTTAGATGGGACAGCGAACTATGGCTACACCTTC. Encoded protein: CASSLDGTANYGYTF.

This clonotype was detected a few times. One base away lies a much larger clone, so this may be a sequencing read error. Since the CDR3 does not end with the conserved phenylalanine or tryptophan, this likely comes from a read error. The chain is built from TRBV19 and TRBJ2-2, with no clear D. This CDR3 comprises 16 residues. Trimming stripped 4 bases from V and 7 bases from J, with 19 bases between. Germline values: CDR1 LNHDA, CDR2 SQIVND (reference sequence). The CDR3 sequence is CASSTPYRALDGELFS. CDR3 sequence (DNA): TGTGCCAGTAGTACCCCCTATCGGGCGCTTGACGGGGAGCTGTTTTCT.

The rearrangement links TRBV13 to TRBJ1-4, with a possible D match to TRBD1 (6 bases). CDR1 and CDR2 from the germline V gene are PRHDT and FYEKMQ (reference sequence). Trimming took off 5 bases at V and 6 bases at J, with 19 bases between the two ends. The CDR3 is 16 residues long. The CDR3 reads CASSPARAGEDEKLFF. In nucleotides, the CDR3 is TGTGCCAGCAGCCCGGCCCGGGCAGGGGAGGATGAAAAACTGTTTTTT. The entire variable domain, with the rest obtained from reference TRBV13 and TRBJ1-4, is as follows: AAGVIQSPRHLIKEKRETATLKCYPIPRHDTVYWYQQGPGQDPQFLISFYEKMQSDKGSIPDRFSAQQFSDYHSELNMSSLELGDSALYFCASSPARAGEDEKLFFGSGTQLSVL.

CDR3 nucleotide sequence: TGTGCCAGCGGCAGGGGGGATCAGCCCCAGCATTTT. Encoded protein: CASGRGDQPQHF. This chain joins TRBV6-2 or TRBV6-3 and TRBJ1-5; 7 bases map to TRBD1. The CDR3 contains 12 residues. With 8 bases clipped from V and 5 bases from J, the junction kept 3 bases outside the gene matches. Per the germline V gene, CDR1 is MNHEY and CDR2 is SVGEGT.

The V and J genes are TRBV20-1 and TRBJ1-4, with 8 bases fitting TRBD1. This CDR3 has 14 residues. V shed 3 bases, J shed 16 bases, and the junction held 16 bases outside the gene matches. Germline CDR1 DFQATT, CDR2 SNEGSKA (reference sequence). The CDR3 region is CSARALGAGGLRFF. The CDR3 DNA reads as TGCAGTGCTAGGGCGCTAGGGGCAGGGGGCCTAAGGTTTTTT.

This clonotype was seen a few times. The chain recombines TRBV6-1 with TRBJ2-7; 14 bases are shared with TRBD2. This CDR3 is 17 amino acids long. V gave up 5 bases and J gave up 2 bases; unmatched junction bases: 8. Germline-derived CDR1 and CDR2 are MNHNS and SASEGT. The CDR3 DNA is TGTGCCAGCAGTCGAACCCTGACTAGCGGGGGGGCCTACGAGCAGTACGTC. As protein: CASSRTLTSGGAYEQYV.

The rearrangement joins TRBV5-8 to TRBJ2-6; TRBD1 is a possible D gene (5 bases). There are 16 residues in the CDR3. The germline V gene has CDR1 SGHTS and CDR2 YDEGEE. The V gene lost 4 bases and the J gene lost 0 bases, with 11 bases spanning the gap. The CDR3 nucleotides are TGTGCCAGCAGCAATGACAGCACCTCTGGGGCCAACGTCCTGACTTTC. Protein: CASSNDSTSGANVLTF.